This TCR beta chain was recorded in a study of cytomegalovirus exposure and HLA in healthy donors. On this clone: The antigen is undetermined.

This CDR3 is 16 amino acids long. Losses at the gene ends were 4 bases for V and 2 bases for J; bases not matched to a gene: 7. Germline loops: CDR1 SNHLY, CDR2 FYNNEI. Study-level points and caveats: Later work associated 16,951 TCR beta sequences with HLA alleles at 0.05 false discovery rate. The classifier reportedly diagnosed cytomegalovirus status with high sensitivity and specificity.

PCR used 60 Vbeta primers and 13 Jbeta primers. Clones were sequenced by immunoSEQ multiplex PCR, and TCRdb holds only the in-frame ones, with some missing. The table shows around 110,000 clones, with about 69% occurring only once. Input material: PBMCs. This TCR was recovered from a woman in her late teens or twenties in good health and CMV-seronegative. This chain uses TRBV2 with TRBJ2-2, with 7 bases aligning to TRBD1. Here the CDR3 reads CASSGRQGSNTGELFF. The CDR3 region has the DNA TGTGCCAGCAGTGGACGACAGGGTAGTAACACCGGGGAGCTGTTTTTT.